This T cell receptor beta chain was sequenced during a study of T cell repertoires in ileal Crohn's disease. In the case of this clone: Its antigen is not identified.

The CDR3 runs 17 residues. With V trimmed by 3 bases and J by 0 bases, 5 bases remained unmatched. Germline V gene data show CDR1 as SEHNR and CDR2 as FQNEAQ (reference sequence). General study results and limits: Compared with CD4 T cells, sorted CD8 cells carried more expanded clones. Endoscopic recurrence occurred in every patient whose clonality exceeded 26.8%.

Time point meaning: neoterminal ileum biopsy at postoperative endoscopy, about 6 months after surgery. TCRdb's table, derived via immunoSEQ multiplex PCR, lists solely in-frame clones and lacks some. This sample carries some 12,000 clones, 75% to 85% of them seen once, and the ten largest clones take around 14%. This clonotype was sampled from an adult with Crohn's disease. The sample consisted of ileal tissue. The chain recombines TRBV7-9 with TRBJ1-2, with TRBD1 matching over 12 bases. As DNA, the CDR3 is TGTGCCAGCAGCTTCCGGGACAGGGGGCTTCCTAACTATGGCTACACCTTC. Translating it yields CASSFRDRGLPNYGYTF.